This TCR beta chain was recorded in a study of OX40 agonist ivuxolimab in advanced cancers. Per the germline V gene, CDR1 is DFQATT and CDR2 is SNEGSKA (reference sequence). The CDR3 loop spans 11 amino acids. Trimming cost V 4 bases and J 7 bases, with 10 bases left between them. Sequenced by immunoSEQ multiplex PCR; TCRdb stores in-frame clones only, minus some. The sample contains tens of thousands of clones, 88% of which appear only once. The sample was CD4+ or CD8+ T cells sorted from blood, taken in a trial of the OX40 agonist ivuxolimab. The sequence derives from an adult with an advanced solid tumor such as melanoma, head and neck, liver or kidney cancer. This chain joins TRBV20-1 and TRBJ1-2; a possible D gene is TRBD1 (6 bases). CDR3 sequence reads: CSAKTGFGYTF. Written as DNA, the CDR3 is TGCAGTGCTAAGACAGGTTTTGGCTACACCTTC.